The present T cell receptor (beta chain) was sequenced within a study of OX40 agonist ivuxolimab in advanced cancers. Clones were sequenced by immunoSEQ multiplex PCR, and TCRdb holds only the in-frame ones, with some missing. The sample lists about 99,000 clones, 91% occurring once. This CDR3 contains 16 residues. The V end lost 4 bases, the J end lost 1 base, and 15 bases lay between the germline ends. The germline V gene encodes CDR1 MNHNY and CDR2 SVGAGI (reference sequence). The rearrangement joins TRBV6-6 to TRBJ2-3; D possibly corresponds to TRBD2 (7 bases). The origin of this receptor is an adult with an advanced solid tumor such as melanoma, head and neck, liver or kidney cancer. This specimen was CD4+ or CD8+ T cells sorted from blood, taken in a trial of the OX40 agonist ivuxolimab. Written as DNA, the CDR3 is TGTGCCAGCAGTTCGAGGGGGGGAGGAGGCACAGATACGCAGTATTTT. Its translation: CASSSRGGGGTDTQYF.